This TCR beta chain derives from a study of blood T cell repertoires in COVID-19. Turning to the study itself: The study drew acute and convalescent COVID-19 samples from the United States, Italy and Spain. Sample material is recorded as cDNA or gDNA derived from T cells, B-cell-depleted T cells, or PBMCs.

Germline V lookup: CDR1 KGHDR, CDR2 SFDVKD. Trimming took off 0 bases at V and 6 bases at J, with 11 bases between the two ends. The CDR3 covers 15 residues. As originally analysed: For nucleated cells, counts were estimated from reference gene primer amplification. Generated by immunoSEQ multiplex PCR, the TCRdb table keeps only in-frame clones and is missing some. D and trimming come from the DNA, and the V and J calls and clone size come from that table. The sample has roughly 130,000 clones; around 90% are singletons. The V and J genes are TRBV24-1 and TRBJ2-1; D might be TRBD2 (5 bases). The sample consisted of peripheral blood. The sequence was collected from a man aged 60 to 69 with active or convalescent COVID-19. For the CDR3, the DNA is TGTGCCACCAGTGATTTGCAACCGGGGAGCAATGAGCAGTTCTTC. This gives the protein CATSDLQPGSNEQFF.